The 17 T cell receptor beta chains presented below share a single source sample, sequenced in a study of T cells in Graves' hyperthyroidism and ophthalmopathy. TCR beta CDR3 region amplification was performed from RNA transcripts. Researchers ran a first-round RT-PCR on the TCR CDR3 using the HTBI primer set. TCRdb re-called the multiplex PCR reads through MiXCR, storing one row per CDR3 protein. The table shows about 620,000 distinct CDR3 sequences, with about 16% occurring only once. The sequencing input was blood. The receptor set was obtained from a woman in her twenties or thirties with Graves' hyperthyroidism.

The chain has TRBV11-2 and TRBJ1-4; D call uncertain. This CDR3 is 16 amino acids long. CDR1 and CDR2 (germline): SGHAT, FQNNGV. The germline V and J ends were trimmed by 5 bases and 8 bases, with 21 bases remaining between them. The CDR3 spells CASSKDLPGSGEKLFF. For the CDR3, the DNA is TGTGCCAGCAGCAAAGACCTGCCGGGGTCCGGCGAAAAACTGTTTTTT. Variable domain in full (rest from reference TRBV11-2 and TRBJ1-4): EAGVAQSPRYKIIEKRQSVAFWCNPISGHATLYWYQQILGQGPKLLIQFQNNGVVDDSQLPKDRFSAERLKGVDSTLKIQPAKLEDSAVYLCASSKDLPGSGEKLFFGSGTQLSVL.

The V and J genes are TRBV13 and TRBJ2-1; 8 nucleotides agree with TRBD2. CDR1 is PRHDT, CDR2 FYEKMQ, per germline (reference sequence). This CDR3 comprises 19 residues. Trimming took 4 bases from V and 2 from J; bases not matched to a gene: 16. The chain's CDR3 is CASSSTPLLGLATYNEQFF. CDR3 DNA: TGTGCCAGCAGCTCCACCCCTCTCCTTGGACTAGCAACCTACAATGAGCAGTTCTTC.

This clonotype was counted ten times or more. The CDR3, as DNA: TGTGCCAGCAGTCCCCGGGACACATCCTACGAGCAGTACTTC. Its translation is CASSPRDTSYEQYF. The rearrangement links TRBV28 to TRBJ2-7; the D gene is possibly TRBD1 (6 bases). Deletions cut 5 bases from V and 1 base from J, with 12 bases between. CDR1 is MDHEN and CDR2 is SYDVKM in the germline V gene. CDR3 size: 14 residues.

This clonotype was seen only a few times. The chain recombines TRBV7-9 with TRBJ2-5; TRBD1 aligns across 7 bases. Germline values: CDR1 SEHNR, CDR2 FQNEAQ (reference sequence). V was pared by 6 bases and J by 4 bases, with 8 bases of the junction left unmatched. This CDR3 region has 14 residues. Written as DNA, the CDR3 is TGTGCCAGCAGTATCGGGACAGATCCAGAGACCCAGTACTTC. Its protein product is CASSIGTDPETQYF.

The table lists this clonotype with a count of one. The chain couples TRBV5-1 to TRBJ1-2; the match to TRBD1 covers 10 bases. V trimming: 3 bases; J trimming: 7 bases; junction bases outside the gene matches: 9. The germline gives CDR1 SGHRS, CDR2 YFSETQ. CDR3 length equals 15 residues. The CDR3 region is CASSYEGQGYTGYTF. CDR3 DNA: TGCGCCAGCAGCTACGAGGGACAGGGGTATACTGGCTACACCTTC.

There are a few counts of this clonotype. V and J are TRBV19 and TRBJ1-1; D may be TRBD1 (5 bases). V shed 8 bases and J shed 1 base, with 11 bases lying between them. This CDR3 has 13 amino acids. CDR1 is LNHDA, CDR2 SQIVND, per germline (reference sequence). The CDR3 coding sequence is TGTGCCAGTGAGGGACCCCAGAACACTGAAGCTTTCTTT. Translating gives CASEGPQNTEAFF.

In its sample, this clonotype was seen many times. The chain combines TRBV11-2 with TRBJ2-3; no reliable D call. V lost 5 bases and J 6 bases, leaving 9 bases between the germline ends. The CDR3 is 12 residues long. CDR1 and CDR2 from the germline V gene are SGHAT and FQNNGV. Here the CDR3 reads CASSPPRDTQYF. The CDR3 coding sequence is TGTGCCAGCAGCCCCCCAAGGGATACGCAGTATTTT.

In its sample, this clonotype was seen many times. This rearrangement joins TRBV20-1 to TRBJ2-5; D is unclear. Germline lookup yields CDR1 DFQATT and CDR2 SNEGSKA (reference sequence). The CDR3 length is 17 residues. V gave up 0 bases and J gave up 4 bases, with 21 bases separating them. CDR3 sequence (DNA): TGCAGTGCTAGAGATCTCCTAGAACGGGCACCCAGAGAGACCCAGTACTTC. Translation: CSARDLLERAPRETQYF.

This clonotype was picked up a small number of times. The chain combines TRBV7-9 with TRBJ2-7; no clear D gene. V lost 5 bases and J 5 bases, leaving 16 bases between the germline ends. This CDR3 spans 14 amino acids. CDR1 and CDR2 from the germline V gene are SEHNR and FQNEAQ (reference sequence). The CDR3 DNA reads TGTGCCAGCAGCCCCGGGTCACGAGGCGACGAGCAGTACTTC. It translates to CASSPGSRGDEQYF.

The chain combines TRBV6-2 or TRBV6-3 with TRBJ2-5; D may be TRBD2 (6 bases). The germline V gene has CDR1 MNHEY and CDR2 SVGEGT. Trimming removed 5 bases from V and 5 bases from J, with 18 bases in between. CDR3 length: 15 amino acids. This CDR3 is CASSPRGLLGETQYF. CDR3 bases: TGTGCCAGCAGTCCCCGGGGACTCCTGGGTGAGACCCAGTACTTC.

A note on this clonotype: Likely a read error: the CDR3 ends without its conserved phenylalanine or tryptophan. The rearrangement joins TRBV18 to TRBJ1-3; the D gene is possibly TRBD1 (5 bases). Trimming pared 4 bases from V and 1 base from J, leaving 8 bases between. Germline V lookup: CDR1 KGHSH, CDR2 LQKENI. This CDR3 is built from 14 residues. The chain's CDR3 is CASSQGTSGNTIYS. DNA for the CDR3: TGTGCCAGCTCACAAGGGACGTCTGGAAACACCATATATTCT.

Notes on this clonotype: A junction end diverges from the germline sequence, so it may reflect a read error. The chain is built from TRBV20-1 and TRBJ2-1; 9 bases line up with TRBD2. The CDR3 is 14 amino acids. The germline V gene encodes CDR1 DFQATT and CDR2 SNEGSKA (reference sequence). This CDR3 reads CSATKREEKNEQLF. CDR3 bases: TGCAGTGCTACTAAGCGGGAGGAGAAGAATGAGCAGCTCTTC.

This clonotype has ten or more counts. The chain has TRBV20-1 and TRBJ1-2; D remains unclear. CDR1 is DFQATT and CDR2 is SNEGSKA in the germline V gene (reference sequence). Trimming shortened V by 3 bases and J by 2 bases, and 10 bases separated the two germline ends. This CDR3 contains 13 residues. DNA for the CDR3: TGCAGTGCTAGGAATCAGGAAAACTATGGCTACACCTTC. Translating it yields CSARNQENYGYTF.

This clonotype was counted at least ten times. The chain combines TRBV7-9 with TRBJ2-1; the D call may be TRBD1 or TRBD2 (6 bases each). Germline V gene lookup returns CDR1 SEHNR and CDR2 FQNEAQ (reference sequence). The CDR3 spans 14 residues. Trimming removed 1 base at V and 9 bases at J, with 13 bases between. The CDR3 here is CASSLVLGGLEQFF. CDR3 sequence (DNA): TGTGCCAGCAGCTTAGTACTGGGGGGCCTTGAGCAGTTCTTC.

This clonotype has at least ten counts. The V and J genes are TRBV28 and TRBJ2-3; no definite D call. This CDR3 contains 11 residues. CDR1 is MDHEN, CDR2 SYDVKM, per germline. The germline V and J ends were trimmed by 6 bases and 2 bases, with 3 bases remaining between them. The CDR3 region has the DNA TGTGCCAGCAGGGACACAGATACGCAGTATTTT. Translating it yields CASRDTDTQYF.

In this sample, this clonotype turned up many times. The rearrangement joins TRBV6-1 to TRBJ2-5; D is unclear. The V end was cut by 5 bases, the J end by 4 bases, with 23 bases between. This CDR3 region has 17 residues. Germline V lookup: CDR1 MNHNS, CDR2 SASEGT. CDR3 protein: CASSLERVQALGETQYF. CDR3 coding DNA: TGTGCCAGCAGTTTAGAAAGGGTCCAGGCTTTAGGAGAGACCCAGTACTTC.

This clonotype was detected ten times or more. This chain uses TRBV9 with TRBJ2-7; the match to TRBD1 covers 10 bases. V shed 3 bases and J 5 bases; nucleotides not matched to a gene: 2. Germline-derived CDR1 and CDR2 are SGDLS and YYNGEE. This CDR3 contains 13 residues. CDR3 nucleotides: TGTGCCAGCAGCGGGGACAGGGGAAACGAGCAGTACTTC. Translating it yields CASSGDRGNEQYF.